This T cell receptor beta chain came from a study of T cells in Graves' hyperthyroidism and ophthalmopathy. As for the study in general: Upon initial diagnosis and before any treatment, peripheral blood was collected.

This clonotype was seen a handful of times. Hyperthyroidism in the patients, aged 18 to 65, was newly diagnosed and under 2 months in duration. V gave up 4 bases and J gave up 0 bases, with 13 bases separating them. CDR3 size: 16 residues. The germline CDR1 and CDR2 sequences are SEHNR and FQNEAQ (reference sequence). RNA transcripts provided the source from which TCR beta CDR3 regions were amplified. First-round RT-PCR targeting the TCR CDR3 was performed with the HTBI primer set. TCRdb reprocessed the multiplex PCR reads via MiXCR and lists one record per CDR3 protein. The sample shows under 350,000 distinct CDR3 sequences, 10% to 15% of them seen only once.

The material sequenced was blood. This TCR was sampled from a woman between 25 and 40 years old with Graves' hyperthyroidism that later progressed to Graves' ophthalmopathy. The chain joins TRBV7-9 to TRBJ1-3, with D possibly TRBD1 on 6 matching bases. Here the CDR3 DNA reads TGTGCCAGCAGCTCCTCGGTGGGGGCCTCTGGAAACACCATATATTTT. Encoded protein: CASSSSVGASGNTIYF.